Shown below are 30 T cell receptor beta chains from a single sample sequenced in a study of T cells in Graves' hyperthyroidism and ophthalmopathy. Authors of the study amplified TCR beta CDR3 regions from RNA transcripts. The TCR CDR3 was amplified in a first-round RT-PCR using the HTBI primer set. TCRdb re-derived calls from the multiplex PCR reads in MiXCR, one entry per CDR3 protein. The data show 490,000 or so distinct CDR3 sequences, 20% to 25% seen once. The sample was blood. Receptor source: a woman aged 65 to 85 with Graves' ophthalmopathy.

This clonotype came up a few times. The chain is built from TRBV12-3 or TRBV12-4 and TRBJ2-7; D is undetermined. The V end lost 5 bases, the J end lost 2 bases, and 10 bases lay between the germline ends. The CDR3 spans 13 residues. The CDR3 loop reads CASSLRTAYEQYF. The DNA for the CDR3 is TGTGCCAGCAGTCTCCGGACGGCCTACGAGCAGTACTTC.

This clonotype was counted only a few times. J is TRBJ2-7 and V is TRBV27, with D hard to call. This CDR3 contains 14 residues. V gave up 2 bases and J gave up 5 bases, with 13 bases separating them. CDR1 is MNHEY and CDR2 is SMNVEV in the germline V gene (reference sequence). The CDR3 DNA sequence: TGTGCCAGCAGTTTAAATGGCATCGGCCACGAGCAGTACTTC. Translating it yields CASSLNGIGHEQYF.

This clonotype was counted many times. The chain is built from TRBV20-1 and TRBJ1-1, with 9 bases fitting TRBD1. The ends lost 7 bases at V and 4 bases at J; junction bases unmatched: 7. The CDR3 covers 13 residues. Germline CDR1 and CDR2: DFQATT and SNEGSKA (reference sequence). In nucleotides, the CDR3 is TGCAGTGTATGGACAGGGGTAGGCACTGAAGCTTTCTTT. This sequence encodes CSVWTGVGTEAFF.

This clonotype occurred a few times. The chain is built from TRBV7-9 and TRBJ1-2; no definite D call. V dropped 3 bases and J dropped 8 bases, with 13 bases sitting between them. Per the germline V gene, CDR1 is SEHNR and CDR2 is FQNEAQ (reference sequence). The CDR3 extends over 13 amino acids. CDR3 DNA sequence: TGTGCCAGCAGCTTCAGCCAGGCGGGGGGCTACACCTTC. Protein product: CASSFSQAGGYTF.

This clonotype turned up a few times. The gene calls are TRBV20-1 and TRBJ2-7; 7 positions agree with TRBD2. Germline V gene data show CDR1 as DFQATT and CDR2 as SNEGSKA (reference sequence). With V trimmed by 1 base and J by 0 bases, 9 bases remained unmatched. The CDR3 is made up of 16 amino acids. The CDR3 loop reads CSARGLLAASSYEQYF. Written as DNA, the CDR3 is TGCAGTGCTAGAGGACTTCTAGCGGCGAGCTCCTACGAGCAGTACTTC.

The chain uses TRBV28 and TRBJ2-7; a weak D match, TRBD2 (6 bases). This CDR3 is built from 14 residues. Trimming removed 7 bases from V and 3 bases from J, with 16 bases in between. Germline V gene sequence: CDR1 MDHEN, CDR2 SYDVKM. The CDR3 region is CASISRRGFYEQYF. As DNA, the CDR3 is TGTGCCAGCATCTCCCGGAGGGGATTCTACGAGCAGTACTTC.

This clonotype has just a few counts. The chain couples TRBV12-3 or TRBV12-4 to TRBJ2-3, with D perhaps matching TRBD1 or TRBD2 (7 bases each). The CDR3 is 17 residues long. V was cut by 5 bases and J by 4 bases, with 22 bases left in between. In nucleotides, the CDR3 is TGTGCCAGCAGTCCAGAACAGGGAGGGGGCAGGGCAGATACGCAGTATTTT. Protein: CASSPEQGGGRADTQYF.

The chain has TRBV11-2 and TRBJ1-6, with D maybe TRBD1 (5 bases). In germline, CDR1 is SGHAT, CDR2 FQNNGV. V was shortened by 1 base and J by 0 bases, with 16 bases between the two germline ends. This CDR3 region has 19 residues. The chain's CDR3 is CASSLGGGDASSYNSPLHF. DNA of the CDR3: TGTGCCAGCAGCTTAGGGGGGGGGGACGCATCCTCCTATAATTCACCCCTCCACTTT. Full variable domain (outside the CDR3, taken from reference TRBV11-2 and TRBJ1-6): EAGVAQSPRYKIIEKRQSVAFWCNPISGHATLYWYQQILGQGPKLLIQFQNNGVVDDSQLPKDRFSAERLKGVDSTLKIQPAKLEDSAVYLCASSLGGGDASSYNSPLHFGNGTRLTVT.

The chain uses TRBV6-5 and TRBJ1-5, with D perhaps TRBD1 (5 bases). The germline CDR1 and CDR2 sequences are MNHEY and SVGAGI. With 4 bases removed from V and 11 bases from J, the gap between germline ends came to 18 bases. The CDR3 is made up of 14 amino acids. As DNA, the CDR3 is TGTGCCAGCAGTTCCATGGCACAGGCTTCGGCCCAGCATTTT. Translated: CASSSMAQASAQHF.

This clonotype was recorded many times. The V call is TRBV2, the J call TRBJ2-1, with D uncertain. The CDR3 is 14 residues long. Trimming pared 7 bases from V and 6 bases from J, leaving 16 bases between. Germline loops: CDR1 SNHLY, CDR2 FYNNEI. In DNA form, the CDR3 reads TGTGCCAGCAAGCAGGACCTTAGCCCCAATGAGCAGTTCTTC. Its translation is CASKQDLSPNEQFF.

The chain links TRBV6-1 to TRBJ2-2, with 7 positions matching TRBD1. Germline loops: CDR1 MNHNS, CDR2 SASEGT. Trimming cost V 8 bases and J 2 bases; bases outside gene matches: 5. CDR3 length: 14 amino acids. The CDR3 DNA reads TGTGCCAGCTCGACAGGGATCAACACCGGGGAGCTGTTTTTT. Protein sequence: CASSTGINTGELFF.

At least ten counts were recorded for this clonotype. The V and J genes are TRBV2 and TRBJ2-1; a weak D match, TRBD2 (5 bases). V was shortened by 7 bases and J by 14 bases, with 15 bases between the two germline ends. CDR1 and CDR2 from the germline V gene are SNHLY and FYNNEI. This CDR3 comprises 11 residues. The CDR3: CASTQTGKEFF. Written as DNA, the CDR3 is TGTGCCAGCACCCAGACGGGAAAAGAGTTCTTC.

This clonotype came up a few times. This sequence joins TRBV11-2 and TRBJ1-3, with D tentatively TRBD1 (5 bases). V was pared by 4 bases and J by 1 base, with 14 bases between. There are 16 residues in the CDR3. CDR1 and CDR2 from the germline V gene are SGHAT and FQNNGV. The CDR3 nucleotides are TGTGCCAGCAGCTATCAGGGAGTACTATCTGGAAACACCATATATTTT. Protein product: CASSYQGVLSGNTIYF.

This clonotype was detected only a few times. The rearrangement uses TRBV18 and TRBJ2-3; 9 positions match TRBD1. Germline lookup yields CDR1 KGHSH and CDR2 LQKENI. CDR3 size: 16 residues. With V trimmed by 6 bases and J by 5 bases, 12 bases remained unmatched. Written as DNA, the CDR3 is TGTGCCAGCTCTCGAAGACAGGGGGTCGGGGAAGATACGCAGTATTTT. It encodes CASSRRQGVGEDTQYF.

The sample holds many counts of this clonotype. The CDR3 region has the DNA TGTGCCAGCAGGGACCCTCGGCAGGGTGGGGCTTTCTTT. This encodes CASRDPRQGGAFF. V is TRBV6-1 and J is TRBJ1-1; tentatively, D is TRBD1 (5 bases). Germline values: CDR1 MNHNS, CDR2 SASEGT. This CDR3 has 13 residues. V lost 6 bases, J lost 11 bases, and 19 bases lay in between.

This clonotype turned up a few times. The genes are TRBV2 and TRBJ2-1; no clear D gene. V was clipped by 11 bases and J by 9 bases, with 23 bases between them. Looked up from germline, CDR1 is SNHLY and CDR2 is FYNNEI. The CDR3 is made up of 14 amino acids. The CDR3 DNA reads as TGTGCCGGCACGGCCAGCCTCACCTTGAGTGAGCAGTTCTTC. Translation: CAGTASLTLSEQFF.

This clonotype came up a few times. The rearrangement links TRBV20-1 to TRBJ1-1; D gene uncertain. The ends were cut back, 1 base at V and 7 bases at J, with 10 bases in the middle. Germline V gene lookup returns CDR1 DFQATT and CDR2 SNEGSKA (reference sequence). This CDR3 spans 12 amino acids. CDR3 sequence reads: CSARATSIEAFF. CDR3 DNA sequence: TGCAGTGCTAGAGCGACCTCAATTGAAGCTTTCTTT.

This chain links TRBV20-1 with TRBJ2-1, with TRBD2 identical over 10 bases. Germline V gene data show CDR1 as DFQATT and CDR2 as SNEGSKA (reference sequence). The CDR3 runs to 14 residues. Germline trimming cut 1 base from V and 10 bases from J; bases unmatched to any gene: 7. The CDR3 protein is CSARVPASGGEQFF. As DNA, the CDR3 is TGCAGTGCTAGAGTCCCAGCTAGCGGGGGAGAGCAGTTCTTC.

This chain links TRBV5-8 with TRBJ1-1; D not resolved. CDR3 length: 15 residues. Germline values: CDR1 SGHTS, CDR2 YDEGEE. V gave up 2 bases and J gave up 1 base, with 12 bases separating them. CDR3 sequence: CASSFDRAANTEAFF. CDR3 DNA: TGTGCCAGCAGCTTCGATCGTGCAGCGAACACTGAAGCTTTCTTT. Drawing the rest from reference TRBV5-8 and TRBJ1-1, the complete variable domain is EAGVTQSPTHLIKTRGQQATLRCSPISGHTSVYWYQQALGLGLQFLLWYDEGEERNRGNFPPRFSGRQFPNYSSELNVNALELEDSALYLCASSFDRAANTEAFFGQGTRLTVV.

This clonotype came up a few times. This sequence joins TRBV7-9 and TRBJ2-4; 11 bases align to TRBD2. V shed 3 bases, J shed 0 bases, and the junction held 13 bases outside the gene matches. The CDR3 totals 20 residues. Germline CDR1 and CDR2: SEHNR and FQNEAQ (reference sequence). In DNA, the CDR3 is TGTGCCAGCAGCTTGAGCCGAGCTAGCGGGAGGACTCTAGCCAAAAACATTCAGTACTTC. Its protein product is CASSLSRASGRTLAKNIQYF.

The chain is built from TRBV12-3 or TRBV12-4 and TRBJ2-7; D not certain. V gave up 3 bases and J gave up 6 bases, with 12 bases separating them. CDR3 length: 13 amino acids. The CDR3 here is CASSFIRGSEQYF. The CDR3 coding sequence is TGTGCCAGCAGTTTTATCCGAGGATCCGAGCAGTACTTC.

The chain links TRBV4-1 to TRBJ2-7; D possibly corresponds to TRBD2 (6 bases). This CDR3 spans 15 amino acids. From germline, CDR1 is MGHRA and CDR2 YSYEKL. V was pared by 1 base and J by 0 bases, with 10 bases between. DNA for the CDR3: TGCGCCAGCAGCCAAGGTGGGCGGGACTCCTACGAGCAGTACTTC. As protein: CASSQGGRDSYEQYF.

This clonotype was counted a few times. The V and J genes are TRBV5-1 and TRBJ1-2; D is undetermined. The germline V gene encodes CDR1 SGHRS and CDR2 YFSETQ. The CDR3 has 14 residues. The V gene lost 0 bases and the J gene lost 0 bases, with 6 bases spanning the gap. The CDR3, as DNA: TGCGCCAGCAGCTTGGTCCCCACTAACTATGGCTACACCTTC. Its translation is CASSLVPTNYGYTF.

In DNA form, the CDR3 reads TGCAGCGTTGAAGTGGGCAGCGTGCGGGAGACCCAGTACTTC. It is translated as CSVEVGSVRETQYF. The chain carries TRBV29-1 and TRBJ2-5; D is uncertain. Per the germline V gene, CDR1 is SQVTM and CDR2 is ANQGSEA. V dropped 1 base and J dropped 5 bases, with 14 bases sitting between them. CDR3 length equals 14 residues.

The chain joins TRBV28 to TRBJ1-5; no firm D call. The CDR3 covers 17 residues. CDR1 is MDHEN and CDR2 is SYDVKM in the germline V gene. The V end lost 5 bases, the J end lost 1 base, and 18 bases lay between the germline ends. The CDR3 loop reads CASSTVRVGGSNQPQHF. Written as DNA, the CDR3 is TGTGCCAGCAGTACGGTACGGGTAGGAGGGAGCAATCAGCCCCAGCATTTT. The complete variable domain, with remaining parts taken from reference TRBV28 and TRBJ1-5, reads DVKVTQSSRYLVKRTGEKVFLECVQDMDHENMFWYRQDPGLGLRLIYFSYDVKMKEKGDIPEGYSVSREKKERFSLILESASTNQTSMYLCASSTVRVGGSNQPQHFGDGTRLSIL.

Written as DNA, the CDR3 is TGTGCCTGGAACGTCGCGGGAGGCAACGATGAGCAGTTCTTC. It translates to CAWNVAGGNDEQFF. The V gene is TRBV30, the J gene TRBJ2-1, with TRBD2 matching over 8 bases. The V and J ends lost 4 bases and 8 bases, in that order; junction bases with no gene match: 10. This CDR3 region has 14 residues. The germline V gene has CDR1 GTSNPN and CDR2 SVGIG (reference sequence). Full variable domain (outside the CDR3, taken from reference TRBV30 and TRBJ2-1): SQTIHQWPATLVQPVGSPLSLECTVEGTSNPNLYWYRQAAGRGLQLLFYSVGIGQISSEVPQNLSASRPQDRQFILSSKKLLLSDSGFYLCAWNVAGGNDEQFFGPGTRLTVL.

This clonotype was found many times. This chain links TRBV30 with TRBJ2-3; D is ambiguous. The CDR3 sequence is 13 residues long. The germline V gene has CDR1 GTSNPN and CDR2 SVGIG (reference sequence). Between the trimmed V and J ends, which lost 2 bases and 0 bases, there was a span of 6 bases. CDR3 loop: CAWSRYSTDTQYF. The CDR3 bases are TGTGCCTGGAGTCGGTATAGCACAGATACGCAGTATTTT.

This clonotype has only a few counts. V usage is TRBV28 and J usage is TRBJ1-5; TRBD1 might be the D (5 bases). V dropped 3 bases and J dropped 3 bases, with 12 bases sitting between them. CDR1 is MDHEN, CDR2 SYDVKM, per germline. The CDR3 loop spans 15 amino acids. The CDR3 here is CASSFSGGYNQPQHF. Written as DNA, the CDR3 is TGTGCCAGCAGTTTTTCTGGGGGTTACAATCAGCCCCAGCATTTT.

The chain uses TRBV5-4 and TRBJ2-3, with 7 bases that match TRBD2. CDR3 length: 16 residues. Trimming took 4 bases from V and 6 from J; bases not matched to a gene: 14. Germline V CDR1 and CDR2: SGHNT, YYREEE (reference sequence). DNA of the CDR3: TGTGCCAGCAGCGCTTCTAGCGGACTGGGAGGGGATACGCAGTATTTT. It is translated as CASSASSGLGGDTQYF.

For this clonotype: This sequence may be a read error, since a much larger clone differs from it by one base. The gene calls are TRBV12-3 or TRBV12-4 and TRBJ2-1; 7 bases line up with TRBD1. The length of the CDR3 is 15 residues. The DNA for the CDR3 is TGTGCCAGCAGTCCCCGACAGGGTGTCTACAATGAGCAGTTATTC. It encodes CASSPRQGVYNEQLF.